Presented here are 10 T cell receptor beta chains from one specimen sequenced in a study of shared clonotypes between healthy human individuals. Clones were sequenced by immunoSEQ multiplex PCR, and TCRdb holds only the in-frame ones, with some missing. The top ten hold 0.39% of the sample, which has 2 million to 2.5 million clones, 85% to 95% seen once. Specimen: naive CD4+ T cells from PBMCs. Subset indicated: CD45RA+ positively selected. These receptors originate from a man younger than 35 in good health. Some clones in this sample may be carry-over from other donors' samples.

The rearrangement uses TRBV29-1 and TRBJ2-2, with 11 positions matching TRBD2. The V segment lost 6 bases and the J segment 3 bases; nucleotides outside the gene matches: 3. The CDR3 extends over 14 amino acids. The germline CDR1 and CDR2 sequences are SQVTM and ANQGSEA. The CDR3 loop is CSVTSGRDTGELFF. CDR3 nucleotides: TGCAGCGTAACTAGCGGGAGAGACACCGGGGAGCTGTTTTTT.

The chain joins TRBV29-1 to TRBJ1-1; TRBD1 is a possible D gene (6 bases). V was cut by 5 bases and J by 5 bases, with 18 bases left in between. CDR1 SQVTM and CDR2 ANQGSEA come from the germline V gene. CDR3 size: 14 residues. CDR3 sequence (DNA): TGCAGCGTTCGTCTAACAGGGCGGGAGACTGAAGCTTTCTTT. Amino acid sequence: CSVRLTGRETEAFF.

The genes are TRBV25-1 and TRBJ2-1; no clear D gene. Germline-derived CDR1 and CDR2 are MGHDK and SYGVNS. The V end was cut by 5 bases, the J end by 1 base, with 9 bases between. The CDR3 contains 14 residues. CDR3 nucleotide sequence: TGTGCCAGCAGTCGGTCTCCTTCCTACAATGAGCAGTTCTTC. Translating gives CASSRSPSYNEQFF.

The J gene is TRBJ1-2, the V gene TRBV5-1, with D maybe TRBD1 (5 bases). This CDR3 spans 18 amino acids. The V and J ends lost 0 bases and 5 bases respectively, with 23 bases between them. Germline V CDR1 and CDR2: SGHRS, YFSETQ. CDR3 in amino acids: CASSLVGGQPLIGYGYTF. DNA of the CDR3: TGCGCCAGCAGCTTGGTGGGCGGACAACCGCTTATTGGGTATGGCTACACCTTC. Drawing the rest from reference TRBV5-1 and TRBJ1-2, the complete variable domain is KAGVTQTPRYLIKTRGQQVTLSCSPISGHRSVSWYQQTPGQGLQFLFEYFSETQRNKGNFPGRFSGRQFSNSRSEMNVSTLELGDSALYLCASSLVGGQPLIGYGYTFGSGTRLTVV.

The V gene is TRBV27, the J gene TRBJ2-7; TRBD1 agrees at 9 bases. CDR1 and CDR2 (germline): MNHEY, SMNVEV (reference sequence). Trimming removed 7 bases from V and 1 base from J; junction bases left unmatched: 5. This CDR3 region has 14 residues. CDR3 protein: CASKPGQGSYEQYF. CDR3 DNA sequence: TGTGCCAGCAAACCGGGACAGGGTTCCTACGAGCAGTACTTC.

The rearrangement links TRBV9 to TRBJ1-3, with no clear D. The germline CDR1 and CDR2 sequences are SGDLS and YYNGEE. V was cut by 4 bases and J by 2 bases, with 16 bases left in between. CDR3 length: 16 residues. The CDR3 loop is CASSPGVRATGNTIYF. Written as DNA, the CDR3 is TGTGCCAGCAGCCCAGGCGTTCGGGCAACTGGAAACACCATATATTTT.

The count of this clone is one. CDR3 residues: CAWRGPHEAFF. CDR3 in DNA: TGTGCCTGGAGGGGCCCTCATGAAGCTTTCTTT. V is TRBV30 and J is TRBJ1-1; D remains ambiguous. The V and J ends lost 3 bases and 7 bases respectively, with 9 bases between them. This CDR3 is 11 amino acids long. Germline CDR1 GTSNPN, CDR2 SVGIG (reference sequence).

The V gene is TRBV7-2, the J gene TRBJ1-2; D is ambiguous. V was pared by 8 bases and J by 7 bases, with 17 bases between. Germline CDR1 SGHTA, CDR2 FQGNSA. The CDR3 contains 13 residues. CDR3 loop: CASDPTGDGGYTF. The DNA for the CDR3 is TGTGCCAGCGACCCCACTGGGGATGGTGGCTACACCTTC.

This clone was detected a few times. Other DNA variants within this sample encode the same CDR3. This sequence joins TRBV20-1 and TRBJ1-2; D unclear. The CDR3 covers 11 residues. Germline CDR1 is DFQATT and CDR2 is SNEGSKA (reference sequence). V was clipped by 0 bases and J by 4 bases, with 3 bases between them. In DNA, the CDR3 is TGCAGTGCTAGAGAGGCCTATGGCTACACCTTC. It yields the protein CSAREAYGYTF.

This clone was recorded a few times. The chain combines TRBV28 with TRBJ1-1; 7 nucleotides match TRBD1. The CDR3 spans 15 residues. The J segment lost 2 bases and the V segment lost 4 bases, leaving 7 bases of the junction unmatched. The germline V gene has CDR1 MDHEN and CDR2 SYDVKM. In DNA form, the CDR3 reads TGTGCCAGCAGTTCTCCACAGGGGTTCAACACTGAAGCTTTCTTT. This sequence encodes CASSSPQGFNTEAFF.